Following are 25 T cell receptor beta chains from one sample sequenced in a study of identical twins. Via MiXCR, TCRdb re-called the 5' RACE reads, giving one row per CDR3 protein. Here the sample spans approximately 220,000 distinct CDR3 sequences, around 9.6% being singletons. The sequencing sample was made of memory (CD45RO+) T cells sorted from blood. The source is a woman in her late teens or twenties in good health.

This clonotype was seen a few times. The chain combines TRBV7-9 with TRBJ2-1; D gene unclear. This CDR3 has 13 amino acids. CDR1 and CDR2 from the germline V gene are SEHNR and FQNEAQ (reference sequence). V was cut by 3 bases and J by 10 bases, with 13 bases left in between. As DNA, the CDR3 is TGTGCCAGCAGCTTGCAATTAGTGGAGGAGCAGTTCTTC. Its protein is CASSLQLVEEQFF. The complete variable domain, with remaining parts taken from reference TRBV7-9 and TRBJ2-1, reads DTGVSQNPRHKITKRGQNVTFRCDPISEHNRLYWYRQTLGQGPEFLTYFQNEAQLEKSRLLSDRFSAERPKGSFSTLEIQRTEQGDSAMYLCASSLQLVEEQFFGPGTRLTVL.

The rearrangement joins TRBV12-3 or TRBV12-4 to TRBJ2-3, with 8 bases aligning to TRBD1. The V segment lost 0 bases and the J segment 5 bases; nucleotides outside the gene matches: 4. The CDR3 length is 15 residues. CDR3 in DNA: TGTGCCAGCAGTTTAGCGCGCACAGGGGGAGATACGCAGTATTTT. Its translation: CASSLARTGGDTQYF.

V and J are TRBV4-2 and TRBJ2-3, with D unresolved. This CDR3 spans 14 amino acids. The germline gives CDR1 LGHNA, CDR2 YNFKEQ. V dropped 1 base and J dropped 4 bases, with 9 bases sitting between them. CDR3 residues: CASSQGLVPDTQYF. The CDR3 bases are TGTGCCAGCAGCCAAGGCCTAGTTCCAGATACGCAGTATTTT.

Points on this clonotype: A much larger clone is a single base away; this may be a read error. This chain uses TRBV7-3 with TRBJ2-2; D unresolved. The CDR3 is 14 amino acids. With 5 bases removed from V and 6 bases from J, the gap between germline ends came to 13 bases. In germline, CDR1 is SGHTA, CDR2 FQGTGA. CDR3 sequence reads: CASSLLGRSGELFF. The CDR3, as DNA: TGTGCCAGCAGCCTTTTGGGTAGATCCGGGGAGCTGTTTTTT.

The chain is built from TRBV7-9 and TRBJ2-2, with D perhaps assigned TRBD1 or TRBD2 (5 bases each). The length of the CDR3 is 14 residues. CDR1 and CDR2 (germline): SEHNR, FQNEAQ (reference sequence). Deletions cut 5 bases from V and 4 bases from J, with 11 bases between. The CDR3: CASSPFGGTGELFF. The DNA of the CDR3 is TGTGCCAGCAGCCCATTTGGGGGCACCGGGGAGCTGTTTTTT.

This clonotype was detected ten times or more. The rearrangement links TRBV11-2 to TRBJ2-2, with a possible D match to TRBD2 (5 bases). CDR1 is SGHAT, CDR2 FQNNGV, per germline. The CDR3 is 14 residues long. V lost 3 bases and J lost 6, with 11 bases in between. The CDR3 region is CASSFRPGAGELFF. The DNA of the CDR3 is TGTGCCAGCAGCTTTAGACCCGGGGCCGGGGAGCTGTTTTTT.

J is TRBJ1-1 and V is TRBV20-1; 9 bases fit TRBD1. In germline, CDR1 is DFQATT, CDR2 SNEGSKA (reference sequence). The CDR3 sequence is 15 residues long. After removal of 4 bases from V and 0 bases from J, the junction contained 6 bases not matched to a gene. The CDR3 DNA sequence: TGCAGTGCTACTTTTTGGGACAGGGTGAACACTGAAGCTTTCTTT. This translates into CSATFWDRVNTEAFF.

The chain carries TRBV6-1 and TRBJ1-5; the D gene is possibly TRBD1 (5 bases). Trimming pared 6 bases from V and 6 bases from J, leaving 15 bases between. The CDR3 sequence is 14 residues long. CDR1 is MNHNS and CDR2 is SASEGT in the germline V gene. The CDR3 loop is CASRDTTGGQPQHF. The CDR3 bases are TGTGCCAGCAGGGACACAACGGGCGGTCAGCCCCAGCATTTT.

In its sample, this clonotype was seen many times. V and J are TRBV7-2 and TRBJ2-3, with 8 bases aligning to TRBD2. The CDR3 has 13 amino acids. The V segment lost 3 bases and the J segment 6 bases; nucleotides outside the gene matches: 2. Germline V lookup: CDR1 SGHTA, CDR2 FQGNSA. The CDR3 reads CASSLTSADTQYF. For the CDR3, the DNA is TGTGCCAGCAGCTTGACTAGCGCTGATACGCAGTATTTT.

The chain carries TRBV4-3 and TRBJ2-3; tentative D call: TRBD2 (6 bases). Germline-derived CDR1 and CDR2 are LGHNA and YSLEER. V shed 5 bases and J shed 2 bases, with 20 bases lying between them. The CDR3 totals 17 residues. The CDR3 DNA sequence: TGCGCCAGCAGCGACATCCTGAGCGGCGGGATCACAGATACGCAGTATTTT. It translates to CASSDILSGGITDTQYF.

This clonotype was seen many times. The chain uses TRBV12-3 or TRBV12-4 and TRBJ2-2; D is perhaps TRBD1 (6 bases). This CDR3 is built from 15 residues. Trimming pared 2 bases from V and 2 bases from J, leaving 9 bases between. Written as DNA, the CDR3 is TGTGCCAGCAGTTTAAGGACAGCCAACACCGGGGAGCTGTTTTTT. It translates to CASSLRTANTGELFF.

The V and J genes are TRBV6-1 and TRBJ1-2; TRBD1 might be the D (6 bases). Per the germline V gene, CDR1 is MNHNS and CDR2 is SASEGT. V lost 5 bases, J lost 6 bases, and 19 bases lay in between. The CDR3 runs to 15 residues. The DNA of the CDR3 is TGTGCCAGCAGTCCAGGGTTGGGGGCTTCTCATGGCTACACCTTC. Protein product: CASSPGLGASHGYTF.

This clonotype showed up just a few times. This rearrangement joins TRBV11-1 to TRBJ2-1; D uncertain. The CDR3 loop spans 12 amino acids. Germline-derived CDR1 and CDR2 are SGHAT and FQDESV (reference sequence). V was clipped by 5 bases and J by 7 bases, with 9 bases between them. The CDR3 here is CASSVNVNEQFF. In DNA, the CDR3 is TGTGCCAGCAGCGTAAACGTTAATGAGCAGTTCTTC. The variable domain in full, completed from reference TRBV11-1 and TRBJ2-1, reads EAEVAQSPRYKITEKSQAVAFWCDPISGHATLYWYRQILGQGPELLVQFQDESVVDDSQLPKDRFSAERLKGVDSTLKIQPAELGDSAMYLCASSVNVNEQFFGPGTRLTVL.

This clonotype appeared a few times. The rearrangement joins TRBV10-3 to TRBJ2-1; 10 nucleotides align to TRBD2. The CDR3 has 16 amino acids. From germline, CDR1 is ENHRY and CDR2 SYGVKD. The junction had 8 bases not matched to a gene; V was cut back by 4 bases and J by 5 bases. The CDR3 nucleotides read TGTGCCATCAGTGTGTCTAGCGGGAGTAACAACAATGAGCAGTTCTTC. Residues: CAISVSSGSNNNEQFF.

The rearrangement joins TRBV27 to TRBJ2-6; 8 nucleotides match TRBD1. The CDR3 spans 12 residues. Per the germline V gene, CDR1 is MNHEY and CDR2 is SMNVEV (reference sequence). V dropped 5 bases and J dropped 12; count of bases not matched to a gene: 3. CDR3 in amino acids: CASSRDRLVLTF. DNA of the CDR3: TGTGCCAGCAGTCGGGACAGGCTCGTCCTGACTTTC.

This clonotype was counted only a few times. V and J are TRBV12-3 or TRBV12-4 and TRBJ1-1; TRBD1 matches at 9 bases. The CDR3 totals 16 residues. With V trimmed by 4 bases and J by 5 bases, 11 bases remained unmatched. As DNA, the CDR3 is TGTGCCAGCAGTTCTCCCGGGACAGGGAGTCAAACTGAAGCTTTCTTT. Amino acids: CASSSPGTGSQTEAFF.

The J gene is TRBJ2-5, the V gene TRBV20-1; the match to TRBD2 covers 7 bases. The CDR3 contains 14 residues. With 4 bases clipped from V and 1 base from J, the junction kept 6 bases outside the gene matches. CDR1 is DFQATT and CDR2 is SNEGSKA in the germline V gene (reference sequence). This chain's CDR3 is CSAIDSGSQETQYF. As DNA, the CDR3 is TGCAGTGCTATAGATAGCGGGTCCCAAGAGACCCAGTACTTC.

The rearrangement uses TRBV7-8 and TRBJ2-1, with TRBD1 matching over 8 bases. The CDR3 consists of 15 residues. Trimming at V came to 5 bases and at J to 8 bases, leaving 11 bases not matched to a gene. CDR1 and CDR2 from the germline V gene are SGHVS and FQNEAQ. The CDR3 is CASSPGQGIRHEQFF. In DNA form, the CDR3 reads TGTGCCAGCAGCCCCGGACAGGGAATTCGGCATGAGCAGTTCTTC.

The chain uses TRBV20-1 and TRBJ2-7, with D uncertain. The CDR3 spans 12 residues. Trimming took 5 bases from V and 1 from J, leaving 9 bases between them. Germline CDR1 and CDR2: DFQATT and SNEGSKA (reference sequence). The CDR3 nucleotides read TGCAGTGCTTCCTCAGATTCCTACGAGCAGTACTTC. This translates into CSASSDSYEQYF.

The chain is built from TRBV5-1 and TRBJ2-7; D not resolved. The CDR3 extends over 14 amino acids. The V gene lost 4 bases and the J gene lost 1 base, with 12 bases spanning the gap. Germline V CDR1 and CDR2: SGHRS, YFSETQ. The CDR3, as DNA: TGCGCCAGCAGCCGCAATTGGGGATCCTACGAGCAGTACTTC. Translation: CASSRNWGSYEQYF.

The V gene is TRBV25-1, the J gene TRBJ1-2; weak D call: TRBD1 (5 bases). The germline CDR1 and CDR2 sequences are MGHDK and SYGVNS. This CDR3 region has 13 residues. With 4 bases removed from V and 4 bases from J, the gap between germline ends came to 10 bases. The CDR3 loop is CASSASGAYGYTF. The CDR3 nucleotides are TGTGCCAGCAGTGCGTCCGGGGCCTATGGCTACACCTTC.

The J gene is TRBJ2-1, the V gene TRBV7-6, with 8 bases identical to TRBD1. V was pared by 1 base and J by 13 bases, with 9 bases of the junction left unmatched. Per germline, CDR1 SGHVS and CDR2 FNYEAQ. The CDR3 length is 14 residues. The CDR3 spells CASSLGTGSMLQFF. The CDR3 bases are TGTGCCAGCAGCTTAGGGACAGGGTCAATGTTACAGTTCTTC.

The CDR3 is CSAPTGNYGYTF. Written as DNA, the CDR3 is TGCAGTGCCCCCACAGGGAACTATGGCTACACCTTC. The chain joins TRBV20-1 to TRBJ1-2, with D perhaps matching TRBD1 (6 bases). V was clipped by 6 bases and J by 2 bases, with 10 bases between them. CDR1 DFQATT and CDR2 SNEGSKA come from the germline V gene (reference sequence). The length of the CDR3 is 12 residues.

This clonotype appeared many times. The rearrangement links TRBV20-1 to TRBJ2-5; TRBD1 is a possible D gene (5 bases). Trimming left V 4 bases short and J 5 bases short, with 11 bases between. CDR1 DFQATT and CDR2 SNEGSKA come from the germline V gene (reference sequence). This CDR3 spans 12 amino acids. Here the CDR3 DNA reads TGCAGTGCTACAGGGCCCGGGGAGACCCAGTACTTC. The encoded protein is CSATGPGETQYF.

Many counts were recorded for this clonotype. The chain carries TRBV7-9 and TRBJ2-2; D ambiguous. The germline CDR1 and CDR2 sequences are SEHNR and FQNEAQ (reference sequence). V lost 4 bases and J lost 6, with 6 bases in between. The CDR3 covers 12 residues. The CDR3 here is CASSSSAGELFF. The DNA of the CDR3 is TGTGCCAGCAGCTCCTCAGCCGGGGAGCTGTTTTTT.